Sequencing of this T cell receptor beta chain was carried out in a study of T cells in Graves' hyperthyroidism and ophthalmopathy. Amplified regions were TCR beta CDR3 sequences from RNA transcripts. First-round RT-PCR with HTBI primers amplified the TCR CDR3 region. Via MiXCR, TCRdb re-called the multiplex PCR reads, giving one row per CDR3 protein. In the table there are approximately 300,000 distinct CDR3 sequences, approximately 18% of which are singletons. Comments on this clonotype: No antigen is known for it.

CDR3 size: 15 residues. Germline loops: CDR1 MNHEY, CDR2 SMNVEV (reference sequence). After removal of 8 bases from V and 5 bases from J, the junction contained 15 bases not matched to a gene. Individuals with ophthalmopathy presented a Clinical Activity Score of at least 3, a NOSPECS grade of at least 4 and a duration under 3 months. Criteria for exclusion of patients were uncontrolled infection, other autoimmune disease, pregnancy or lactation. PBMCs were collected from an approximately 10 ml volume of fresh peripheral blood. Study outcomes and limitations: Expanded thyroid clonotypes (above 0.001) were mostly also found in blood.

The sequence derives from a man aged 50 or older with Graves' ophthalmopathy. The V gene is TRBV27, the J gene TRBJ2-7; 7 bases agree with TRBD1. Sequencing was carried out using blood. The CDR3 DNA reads TGTGCCAGCGGAAGGGCTCAACCGGGACAGAACGAGCAGTACTTC. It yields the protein CASGRAQPGQNEQYF.